This entry features one T cell receptor beta chain sequence. This table comes from immunoSEQ multiplex PCR, and its TCRdb copy is limited to in-frame clones, with some not included. The sample records around 340,000 clones, 95% being singletons. The data belong to a study of shared T cell receptors in the human thymus. V shed 3 bases and J shed 0 bases, with 11 bases lying between them. The CDR3 runs 16 residues. Germline loops: CDR1 LNHDA, CDR2 SQIVND (reference sequence). This sequence joins TRBV19 and TRBJ2-2; D is perhaps TRBD1 (7 bases). This clonotype originated in a human donor. The sample was thymocytes. In DNA form, the CDR3 reads TGTGCCAGTAGTATTGGAGGGACAGCGAACACCGGGGAGCTGTTTTTT. Protein sequence: CASSIGGTANTGELFF.